This T cell receptor beta chain was identified in a study of blood T cell repertoires in COVID-19. Looking at the study overall: In each case, the material was cDNA or gDNA derived from T cells, B-cell-depleted T cells, or PBMCs.

CDR3 length equals 14 residues. Trimming removed 1 base from V and 6 bases from J; junction bases left unmatched: 4. Per germline, CDR1 SGHTA and CDR2 FQGNSA. Assay: immunoSEQ multiplex PCR; the TCRdb copy retains only in-frame clones and omits some. In the table there are 50,000 to 70,000 clones, approximately 90% of which are singletons. Sequencing was performed on peripheral blood. The V and J genes are TRBV7-2 and TRBJ2-7, with 9 bases lining up with TRBD1. The TCR originated in a human donor with active COVID-19. The donor label of this sample is uncertain. Here the CDR3 DNA reads TGTGCCAGCAGCTTAGGGGGACAGGGCAGCGAGCAGTACTTC. Protein product: CASSLGGQGSEQYF.